The entry below gives a single T cell receptor (beta chain) sequence along with its context. The table came from immunoSEQ multiplex PCR; TCRdb's copy has only in-frame clones and leaves some out. The sample holds 130,000 to 150,000 clones; just under 90% are singletons and the top ten take 8.6%. This entry belongs to a study of blood T cell repertoires in COVID-19. Trimming removed 0 bases from V and 5 bases from J; junction bases left unmatched: 5. Germline assignment: CDR1 SGDLS and CDR2 YYNGEE. CDR3 size: 16 residues. This TCR came from a woman in her 50s with active or convalescent COVID-19. The rearrangement uses TRBV9 and TRBJ2-5, with 12 bases matching TRBD2. The sample was peripheral blood. The CDR3 DNA sequence: TGTGCCAGCAGCGTAGCTAGCGGGGGGGCCCGGGAGACCCAGTACTTC. Protein sequence: CASSVASGGARETQYF.